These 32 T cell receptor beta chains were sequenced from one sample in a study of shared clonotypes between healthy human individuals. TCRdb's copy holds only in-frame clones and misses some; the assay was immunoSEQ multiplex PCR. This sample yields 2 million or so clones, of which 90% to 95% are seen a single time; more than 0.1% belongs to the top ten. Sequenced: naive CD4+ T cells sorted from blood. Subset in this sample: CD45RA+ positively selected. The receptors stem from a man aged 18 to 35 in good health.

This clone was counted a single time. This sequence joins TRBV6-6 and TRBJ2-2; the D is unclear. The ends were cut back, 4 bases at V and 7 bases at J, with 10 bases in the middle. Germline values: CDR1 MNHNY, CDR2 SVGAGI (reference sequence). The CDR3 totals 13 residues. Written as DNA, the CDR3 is TGTGCCAGCAGTTTAGCTGGTGGCGGGGAGCTGTTTTTT. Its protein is CASSLAGGGELFF.

CDR3 sequence reads: CASSQMTAGQGFEQYF. CDR3 sequence (DNA): TGTGCCAGCAGCCAGATGACCGCGGGCCAGGGGTTCGAGCAGTACTTC. The V and J genes are TRBV14 and TRBJ2-7, with a tentative D call TRBD1 (6 bases). Germline CDR1 SGHDN, CDR2 FVKESK. The V end lost 3 bases, the J end lost 6 bases, and 21 bases lay between the germline ends. The CDR3 covers 16 residues.

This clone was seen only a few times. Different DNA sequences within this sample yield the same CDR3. CDR3 in amino acids: CASSQGGNQPQHF. CDR3 DNA: TGTGCCAGCAGCCAAGGAGGCAATCAGCCCCAGCATTTT. The rearrangement links TRBV14 to TRBJ1-5; D not resolved. V lost 1 base and J lost 2, with 3 bases in between. CDR1 and CDR2 from the germline V gene are SGHDN and FVKESK. This CDR3 has 13 residues. Combining the CDR3 with reference TRBV14 and TRBJ1-5 gives the whole variable domain EAGVTQFPSHSVIEKGQTVTLRCDPISGHDNLYWYRRVMGKEIKFLLHFVKESKQDESGMPNNRFLAERTGGTYSTLKVQPAELEDSGVYFCASSQGGNQPQHFGDGTRLSIL.

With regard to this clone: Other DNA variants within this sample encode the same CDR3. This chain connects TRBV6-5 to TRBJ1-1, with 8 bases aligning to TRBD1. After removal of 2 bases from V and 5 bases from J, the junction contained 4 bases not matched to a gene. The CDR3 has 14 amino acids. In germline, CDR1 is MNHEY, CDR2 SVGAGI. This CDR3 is CASSYGQGFTEAFF. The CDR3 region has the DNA TGTGCCAGCAGTTACGGACAGGGCTTTACTGAAGCTTTCTTT.

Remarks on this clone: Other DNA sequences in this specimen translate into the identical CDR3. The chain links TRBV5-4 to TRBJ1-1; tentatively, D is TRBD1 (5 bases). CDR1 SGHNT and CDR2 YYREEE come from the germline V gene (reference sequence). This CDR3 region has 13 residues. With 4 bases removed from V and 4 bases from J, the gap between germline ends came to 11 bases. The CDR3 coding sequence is TGTGCCAGCAGCCGAGCGGGGGGCACTGAAGCTTTCTTT. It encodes CASSRAGGTEAFF. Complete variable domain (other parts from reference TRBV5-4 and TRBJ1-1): ETGVTQSPTHLIKTRGQQVTLRCSSQSGHNTVSWYQQALGQGPQFIFQYYREEENGRGNFPPRFSGLQFPNYSSELNVNALELDDSALYLCASSRAGGTEAFFGQGTRLTVV.

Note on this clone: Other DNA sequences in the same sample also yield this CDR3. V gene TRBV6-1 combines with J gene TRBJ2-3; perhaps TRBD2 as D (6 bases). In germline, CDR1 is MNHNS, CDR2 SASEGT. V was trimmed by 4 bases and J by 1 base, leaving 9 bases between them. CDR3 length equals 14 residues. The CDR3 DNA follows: TGTGCCAGCAGTGTCACGGGGGGCACAGATACGCAGTATTTT. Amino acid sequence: CASSVTGGTDTQYF.

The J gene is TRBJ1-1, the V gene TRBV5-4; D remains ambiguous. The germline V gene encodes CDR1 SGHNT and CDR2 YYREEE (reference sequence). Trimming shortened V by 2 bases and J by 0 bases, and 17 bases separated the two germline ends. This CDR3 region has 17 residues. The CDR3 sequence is CASSFEYPSYMNTEAFF. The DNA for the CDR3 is TGTGCCAGCAGCTTTGAATATCCGAGCTACATGAACACTGAAGCTTTCTTT. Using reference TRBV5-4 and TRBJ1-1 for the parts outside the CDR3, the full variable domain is ETGVTQSPTHLIKTRGQQVTLRCSSQSGHNTVSWYQQALGQGPQFIFQYYREEENGRGNFPPRFSGLQFPNYSSELNVNALELDDSALYLCASSFEYPSYMNTEAFFGQGTRLTVV.

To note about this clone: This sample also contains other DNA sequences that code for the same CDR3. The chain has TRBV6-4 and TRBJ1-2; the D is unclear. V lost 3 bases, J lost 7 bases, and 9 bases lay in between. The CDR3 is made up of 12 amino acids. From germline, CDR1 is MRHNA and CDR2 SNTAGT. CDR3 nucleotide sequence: TGTGCCAGCAGTGAGGGAGGTGCTGGCTACACCTTC. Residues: CASSEGGAGYTF.

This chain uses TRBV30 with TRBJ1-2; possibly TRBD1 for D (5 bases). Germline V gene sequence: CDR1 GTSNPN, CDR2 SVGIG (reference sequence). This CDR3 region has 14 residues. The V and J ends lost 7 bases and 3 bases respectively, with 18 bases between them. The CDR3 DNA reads TGTGCCTTGATGACAGTAGCTCAAGACTATGGCTACACCTTC. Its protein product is CALMTVAQDYGYTF.

The CDR3 bases are TGTGCCAGCACTTGGACAGGCACTGAAGCTTTCTTT. It specifies CASTWTGTEAFF. This chain uses TRBV2 with TRBJ1-1; 7 bases are a match to TRBD1. This CDR3 contains 12 residues. Germline V gene data show CDR1 as SNHLY and CDR2 as FYNNEI. V lost 7 bases to trimming and J lost 4 bases; unmatched junction nucleotides: 3.

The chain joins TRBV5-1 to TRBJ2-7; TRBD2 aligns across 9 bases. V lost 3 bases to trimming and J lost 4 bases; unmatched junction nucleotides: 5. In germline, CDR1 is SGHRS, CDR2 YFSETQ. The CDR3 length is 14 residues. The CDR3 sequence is CASSSPTSGYEQYF. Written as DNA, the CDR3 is TGCGCCAGCAGCTCACCGACTAGCGGTTACGAGCAGTACTTC.

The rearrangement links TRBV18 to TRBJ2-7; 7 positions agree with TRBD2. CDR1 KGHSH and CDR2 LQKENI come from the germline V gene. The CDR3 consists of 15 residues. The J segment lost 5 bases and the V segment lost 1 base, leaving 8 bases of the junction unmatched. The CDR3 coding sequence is TGTGCCAGCTCACCACTCAGACTAGCCCTGAACGAGCAGTACTTC. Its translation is CASSPLRLALNEQYF.

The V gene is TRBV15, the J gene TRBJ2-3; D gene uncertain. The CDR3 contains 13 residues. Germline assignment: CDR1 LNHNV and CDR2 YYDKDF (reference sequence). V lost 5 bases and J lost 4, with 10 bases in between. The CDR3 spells CATSRSGADTQYF. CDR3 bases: TGTGCCACCAGCCGAAGTGGAGCAGATACGCAGTATTTT.

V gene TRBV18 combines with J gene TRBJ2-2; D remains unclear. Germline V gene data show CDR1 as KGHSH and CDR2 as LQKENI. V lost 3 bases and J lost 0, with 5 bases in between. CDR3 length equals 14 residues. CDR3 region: CASSPQTNTGELFF. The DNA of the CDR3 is TGTGCCAGCTCACCTCAGACGAACACCGGGGAGCTGTTTTTT.

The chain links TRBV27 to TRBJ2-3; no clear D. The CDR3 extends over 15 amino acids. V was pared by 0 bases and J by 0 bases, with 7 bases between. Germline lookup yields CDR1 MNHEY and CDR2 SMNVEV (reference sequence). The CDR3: CASSLSLLSTDTQYF. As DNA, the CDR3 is TGTGCCAGCAGTTTATCTCTCCTTAGCACAGATACGCAGTATTTT.

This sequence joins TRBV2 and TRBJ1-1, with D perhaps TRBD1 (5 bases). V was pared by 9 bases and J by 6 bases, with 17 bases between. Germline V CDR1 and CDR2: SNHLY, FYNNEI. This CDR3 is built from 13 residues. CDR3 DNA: TGTGCCAGTGGGGGGAATGGGGCGGCTGAAGCTTTCTTT. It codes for CASGGNGAAEAFF.

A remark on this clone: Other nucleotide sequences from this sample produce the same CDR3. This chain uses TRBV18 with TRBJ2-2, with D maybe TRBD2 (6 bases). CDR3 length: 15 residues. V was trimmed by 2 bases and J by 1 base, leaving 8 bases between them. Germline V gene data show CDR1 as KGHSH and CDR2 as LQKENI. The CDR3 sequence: CASSPGSGNTGELFF. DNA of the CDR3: TGTGCCAGCTCACCAGGTAGCGGGAACACCGGGGAGCTGTTTTTT.

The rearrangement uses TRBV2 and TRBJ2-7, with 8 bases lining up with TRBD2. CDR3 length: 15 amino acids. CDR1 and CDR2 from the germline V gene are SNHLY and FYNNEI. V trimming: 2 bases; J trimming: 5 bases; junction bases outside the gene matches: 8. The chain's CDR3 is CASSETGGIPHEQYF. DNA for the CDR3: TGTGCCAGCAGTGAAACGGGGGGGATCCCCCACGAGCAGTACTTC.

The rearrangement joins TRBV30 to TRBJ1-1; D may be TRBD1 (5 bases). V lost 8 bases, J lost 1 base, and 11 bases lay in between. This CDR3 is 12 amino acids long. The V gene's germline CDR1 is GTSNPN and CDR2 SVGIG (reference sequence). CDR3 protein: CAGLQENTEAFF. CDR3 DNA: TGTGCCGGACTACAGGAGAACACTGAAGCTTTCTTT. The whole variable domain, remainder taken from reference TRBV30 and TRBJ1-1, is SQTIHQWPATLVQPVGSPLSLECTVEGTSNPNLYWYRQAAGRGLQLLFYSVGIGQISSEVPQNLSASRPQDRQFILSSKKLLLSDSGFYLCAGLQENTEAFFGQGTRLTVV.

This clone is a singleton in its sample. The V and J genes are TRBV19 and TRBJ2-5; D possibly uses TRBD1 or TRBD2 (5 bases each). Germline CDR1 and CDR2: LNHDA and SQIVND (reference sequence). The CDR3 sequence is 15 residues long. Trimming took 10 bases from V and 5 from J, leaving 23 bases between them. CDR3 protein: CATQGLGTPHETQYF. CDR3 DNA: TGTGCCACCCAGGGCCTCGGGACCCCCCACGAGACCCAGTACTTC.

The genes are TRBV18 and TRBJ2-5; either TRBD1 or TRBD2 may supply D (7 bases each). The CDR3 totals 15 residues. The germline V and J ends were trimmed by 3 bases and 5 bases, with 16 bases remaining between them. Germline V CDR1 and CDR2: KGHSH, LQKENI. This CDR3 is CASSPRGGGAETQYF. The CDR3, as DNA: TGTGCCAGCTCACCCCGGGGAGGGGGCGCCGAGACCCAGTACTTC.

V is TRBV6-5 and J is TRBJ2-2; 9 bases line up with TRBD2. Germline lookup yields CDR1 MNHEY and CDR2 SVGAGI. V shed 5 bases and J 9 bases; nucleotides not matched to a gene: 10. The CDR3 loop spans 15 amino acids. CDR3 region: CASSTGGSGSRELFF. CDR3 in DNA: TGTGCCAGCAGTACAGGCGGTAGCGGGAGTCGGGAGCTGTTTTTT.

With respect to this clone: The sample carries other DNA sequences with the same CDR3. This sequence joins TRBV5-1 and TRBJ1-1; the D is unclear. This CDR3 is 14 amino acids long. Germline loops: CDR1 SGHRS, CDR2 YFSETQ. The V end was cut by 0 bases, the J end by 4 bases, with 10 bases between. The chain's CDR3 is CASSLEGGGTEAFF. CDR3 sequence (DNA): TGCGCCAGCAGCTTGGAGGGCGGTGGCACTGAAGCTTTCTTT.

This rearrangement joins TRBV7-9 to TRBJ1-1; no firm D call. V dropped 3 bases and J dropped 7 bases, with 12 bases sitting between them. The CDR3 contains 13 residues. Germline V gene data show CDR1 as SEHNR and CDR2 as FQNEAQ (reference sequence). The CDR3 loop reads CASSFILGGEAFF. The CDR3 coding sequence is TGTGCCAGCAGCTTCATCCTGGGCGGTGAAGCTTTCTTT.

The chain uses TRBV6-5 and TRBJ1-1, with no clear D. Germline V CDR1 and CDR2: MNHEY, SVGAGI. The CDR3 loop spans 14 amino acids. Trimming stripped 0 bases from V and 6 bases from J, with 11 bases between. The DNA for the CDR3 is TGTGCCAGCAGTTACTCGAATGACGGATCTGAAGCTTTCTTT. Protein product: CASSYSNDGSEAFF.

CDR3 sequence reads: CASSLSRVYEQYF. DNA for the CDR3: TGTGCCAGCAGCTTGTCGCGCGTCTACGAGCAGTACTTC. The J gene is TRBJ2-7, the V gene TRBV5-5, with D unclear. Germline CDR1 and CDR2: SGHKS and YYEKEE (reference sequence). Trimming cost V 1 base and J 3 bases, with 8 bases left between them. The CDR3 spans 13 residues.

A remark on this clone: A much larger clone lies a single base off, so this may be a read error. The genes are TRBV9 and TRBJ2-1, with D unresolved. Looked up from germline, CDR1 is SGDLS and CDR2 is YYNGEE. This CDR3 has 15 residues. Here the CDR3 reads CASSLNLGSYNKQFF. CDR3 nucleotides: TGTGCCAGCAGCTTGAACCTGGGGTCCTACAATAAGCAGTTCTTC.

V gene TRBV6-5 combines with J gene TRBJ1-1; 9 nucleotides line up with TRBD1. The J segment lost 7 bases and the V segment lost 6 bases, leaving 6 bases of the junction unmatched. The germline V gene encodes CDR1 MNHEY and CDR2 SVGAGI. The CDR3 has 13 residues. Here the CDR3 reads CASSRGTGNEAFF. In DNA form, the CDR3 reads TGTGCCAGCAGCCGGGGGACAGGGAATGAAGCTTTCTTT.

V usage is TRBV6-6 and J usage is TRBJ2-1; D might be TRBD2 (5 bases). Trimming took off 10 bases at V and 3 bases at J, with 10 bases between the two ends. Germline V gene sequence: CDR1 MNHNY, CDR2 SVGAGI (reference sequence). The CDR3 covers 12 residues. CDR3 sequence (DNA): TGTGCCACCGGACTGGACTACAATGAGCAGTTCTTC. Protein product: CATGLDYNEQFF.

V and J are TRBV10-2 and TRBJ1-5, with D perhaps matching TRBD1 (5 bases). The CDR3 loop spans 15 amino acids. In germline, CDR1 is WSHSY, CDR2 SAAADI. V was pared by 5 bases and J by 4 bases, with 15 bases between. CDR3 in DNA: TGCGCCAGCAGTCAACCGGGACTAAATAATCAGCCCCAGCATTTT. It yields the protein CASSQPGLNNQPQHF.

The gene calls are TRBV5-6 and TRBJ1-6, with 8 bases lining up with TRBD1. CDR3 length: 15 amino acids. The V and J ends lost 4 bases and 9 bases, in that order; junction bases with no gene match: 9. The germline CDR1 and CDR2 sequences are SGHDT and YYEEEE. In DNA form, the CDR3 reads TGTGCCAGCAGCCCTGACAGGGGTATCGGTTCACCCCTCCACTTT. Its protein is CASSPDRGIGSPLHF.

CDR3: CSFIDGAYEQYF. CDR3 in DNA: TGCAGCTTTATTGACGGAGCCTACGAGCAGTACTTC. The rearrangement links TRBV29-1 to TRBJ2-7; D remains ambiguous. Germline V gene sequence: CDR1 SQVTM, CDR2 ANQGSEA. The germline V and J ends were trimmed by 8 bases and 2 bases, with 13 bases remaining between them. The CDR3 spans 12 residues.